This TCR beta chain was profiled in a study of blood T cell repertoires in COVID-19. Turning to the study itself: T cells, B-cell-depleted T cells, or PBMCs provided the cDNA or gDNA that served as material.

While infection was still active, Seattle patients were enrolled and then followed longitudinally. This CDR3 has 17 amino acids. The V gene's germline CDR1 is SGDLS and CDR2 YYNGEE. V dropped 0 bases and J dropped 4 bases, with 20 bases sitting between them. Original methodology: Cell counts per sample came from amplifying reference gene primers. Sequencing was performed with immunoSEQ multiplex PCR; in TCRdb, only in-frame clones are kept and a portion is missing. The V and J calls and clone size were taken over from that table, and D and trimming were inferred from the DNA. The top ten clones hold about 2.2% of a sample with fewer than 300,000 clones, approximately 93% of them seen once.

The rearrangement links TRBV9 to TRBJ2-7; tentatively, D is TRBD2 (5 bases). This clonotype was obtained from a woman aged 25 to 39 with COVID-19, enrolled during active disease. The material sequenced was peripheral blood. The CDR3 protein is CASSVAPGNGDIYEQYF. The CDR3 DNA sequence: TGTGCCAGCAGCGTAGCCCCGGGGAACGGGGATATTTACGAGCAGTACTTC.